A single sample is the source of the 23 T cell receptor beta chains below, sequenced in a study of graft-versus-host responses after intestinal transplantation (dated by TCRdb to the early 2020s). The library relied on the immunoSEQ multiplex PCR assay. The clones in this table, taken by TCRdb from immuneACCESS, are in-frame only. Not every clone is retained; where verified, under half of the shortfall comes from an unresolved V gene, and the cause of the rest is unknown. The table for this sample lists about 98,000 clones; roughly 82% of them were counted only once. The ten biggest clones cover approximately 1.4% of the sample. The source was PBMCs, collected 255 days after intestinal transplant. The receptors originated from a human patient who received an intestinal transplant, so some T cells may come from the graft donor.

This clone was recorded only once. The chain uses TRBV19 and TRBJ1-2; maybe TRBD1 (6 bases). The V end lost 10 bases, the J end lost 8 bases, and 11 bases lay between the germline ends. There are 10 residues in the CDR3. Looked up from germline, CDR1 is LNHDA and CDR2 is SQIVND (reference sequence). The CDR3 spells CATNRDGYTF. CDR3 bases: TGTGCCACCAACAGGGACGGCTACACCTTC.

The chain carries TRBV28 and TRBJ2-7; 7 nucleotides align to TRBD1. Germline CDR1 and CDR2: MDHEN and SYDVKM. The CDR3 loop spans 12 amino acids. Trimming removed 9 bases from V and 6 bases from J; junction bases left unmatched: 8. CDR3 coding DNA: TGTGCCAGTCGGGTACAGGGGTTCGAGCAGTACTTC. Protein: CASRVQGFEQYF.

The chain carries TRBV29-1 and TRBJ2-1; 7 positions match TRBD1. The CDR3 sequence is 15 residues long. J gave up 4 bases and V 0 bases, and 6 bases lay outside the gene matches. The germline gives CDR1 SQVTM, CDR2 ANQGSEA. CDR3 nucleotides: TGCAGCGTTGAAGATCTTGGGGGACAGTACAATGAGCAGTTCTTC. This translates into CSVEDLGGQYNEQFF.

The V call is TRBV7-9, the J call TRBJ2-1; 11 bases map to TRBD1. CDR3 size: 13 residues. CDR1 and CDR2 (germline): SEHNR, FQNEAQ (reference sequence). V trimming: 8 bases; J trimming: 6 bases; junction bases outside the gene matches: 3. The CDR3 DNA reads TGTGCCAGCTGGGGACAGGGGGTCAATGAGCAGTTCTTC. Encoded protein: CASWGQGVNEQFF.

This CDR3 reads CASSQDRLQETQYF. The CDR3 DNA follows: TGCGCCAGCAGCCAAGACAGGCTCCAAGAGACCCAGTACTTC. The J gene is TRBJ2-5, the V gene TRBV4-1; D gene uncertain. The CDR3 contains 14 residues. Germline lookup yields CDR1 MGHRA and CDR2 YSYEKL. V lost 0 bases and J lost 1, with 6 bases in between.

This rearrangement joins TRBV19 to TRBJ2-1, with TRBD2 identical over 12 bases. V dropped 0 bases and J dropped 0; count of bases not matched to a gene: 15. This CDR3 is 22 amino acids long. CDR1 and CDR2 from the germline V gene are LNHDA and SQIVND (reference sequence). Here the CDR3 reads CASSIDTHLASGGASSYNEQFF. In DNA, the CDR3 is TGTGCCAGTAGTATAGACACCCACCTCGCTAGCGGGGGGGCTAGCTCCTACAATGAGCAGTTCTTC.

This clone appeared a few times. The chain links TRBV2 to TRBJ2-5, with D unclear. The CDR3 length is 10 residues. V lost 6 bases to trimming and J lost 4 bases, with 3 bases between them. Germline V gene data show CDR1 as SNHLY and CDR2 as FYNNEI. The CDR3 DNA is TGTGCCAGCAGCCCAGAGACCCAGTACTTC. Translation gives CASSPETQYF.

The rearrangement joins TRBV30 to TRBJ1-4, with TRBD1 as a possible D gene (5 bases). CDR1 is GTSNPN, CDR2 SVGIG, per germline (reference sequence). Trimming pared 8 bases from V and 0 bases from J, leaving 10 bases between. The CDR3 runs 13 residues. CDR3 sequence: CAGTGPTNEKLFF. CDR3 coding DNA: TGTGCCGGGACGGGCCCAACTAATGAAAAACTGTTTTTT.

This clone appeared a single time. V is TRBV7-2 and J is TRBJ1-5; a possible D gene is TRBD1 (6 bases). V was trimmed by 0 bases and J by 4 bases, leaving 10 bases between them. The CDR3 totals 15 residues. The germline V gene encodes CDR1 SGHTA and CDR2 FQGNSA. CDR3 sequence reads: CASSLAAGVNQPQHF. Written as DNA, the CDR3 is TGTGCCAGCAGCTTAGCCGCAGGGGTGAATCAGCCCCAGCATTTT.

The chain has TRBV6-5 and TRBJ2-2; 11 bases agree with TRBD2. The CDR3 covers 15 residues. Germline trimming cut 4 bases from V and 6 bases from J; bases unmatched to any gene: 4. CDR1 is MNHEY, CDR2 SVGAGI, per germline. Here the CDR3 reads CASSWSSGRSGELFF. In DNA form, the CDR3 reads TGTGCCAGCAGTTGGTCTAGCGGGAGGTCCGGGGAGCTGTTTTTT.

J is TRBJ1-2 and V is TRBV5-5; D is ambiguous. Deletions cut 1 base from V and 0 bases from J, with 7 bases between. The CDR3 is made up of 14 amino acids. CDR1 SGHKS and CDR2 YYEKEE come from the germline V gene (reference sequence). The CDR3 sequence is CASSLTQANYGYTF. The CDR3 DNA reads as TGTGCCAGCAGCTTGACTCAGGCTAACTATGGCTACACCTTC.

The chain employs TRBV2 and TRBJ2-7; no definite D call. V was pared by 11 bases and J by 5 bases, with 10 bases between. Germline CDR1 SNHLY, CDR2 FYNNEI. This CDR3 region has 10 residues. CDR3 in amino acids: CASRLHEQYF. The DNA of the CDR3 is TGTGCCTCCCGACTCCACGAGCAGTACTTC.

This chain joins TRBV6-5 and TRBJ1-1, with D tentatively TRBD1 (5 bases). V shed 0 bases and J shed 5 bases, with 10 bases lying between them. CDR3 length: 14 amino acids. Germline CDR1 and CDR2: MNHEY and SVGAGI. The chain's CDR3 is CASSYSGALTEAFF. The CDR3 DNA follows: TGTGCCAGCAGTTACTCAGGGGCTCTAACTGAAGCTTTCTTT.

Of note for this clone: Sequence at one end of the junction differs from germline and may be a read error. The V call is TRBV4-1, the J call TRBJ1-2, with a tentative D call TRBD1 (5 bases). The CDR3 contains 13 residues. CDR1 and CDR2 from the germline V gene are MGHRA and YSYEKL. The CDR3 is CASSQGGEGLGSF. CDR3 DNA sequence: TGCGCCAGCAGCCAAGGGGGGGAGGGTCTCGGCTCCTTC.

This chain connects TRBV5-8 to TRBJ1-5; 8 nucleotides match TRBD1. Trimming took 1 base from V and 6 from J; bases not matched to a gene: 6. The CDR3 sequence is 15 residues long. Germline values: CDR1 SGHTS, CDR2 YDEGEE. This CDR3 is CASSLWQGAGQPQHF. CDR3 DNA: TGTGCCAGCAGCTTGTGGCAGGGGGCTGGTCAGCCCCAGCATTTT.

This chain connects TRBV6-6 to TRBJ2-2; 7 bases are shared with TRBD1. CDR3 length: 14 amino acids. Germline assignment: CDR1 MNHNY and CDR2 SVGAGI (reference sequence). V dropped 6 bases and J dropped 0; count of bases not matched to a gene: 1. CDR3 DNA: TGTGCCAGCAGGGGACAGTCGAACACCGGGGAGCTGTTTTTT. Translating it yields CASRGQSNTGELFF.

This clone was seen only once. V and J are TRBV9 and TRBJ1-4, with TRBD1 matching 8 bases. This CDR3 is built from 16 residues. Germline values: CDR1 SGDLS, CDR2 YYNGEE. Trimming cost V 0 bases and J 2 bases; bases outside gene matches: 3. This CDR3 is CASSVGDRGTNEKLFF. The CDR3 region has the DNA TGTGCCAGCAGCGTAGGCGACAGGGGCACTAATGAAAAACTGTTTTTT. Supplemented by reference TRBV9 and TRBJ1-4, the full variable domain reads DSGVTQTPKHLITATGQRVTLRCSPRSGDLSVYWYQQSLDQGLQFLIQYYNGEERAKGNILERFSAQQFPDLHSELNLSSLELGDSALYFCASSVGDRGTNEKLFFGSGTQLSVL.

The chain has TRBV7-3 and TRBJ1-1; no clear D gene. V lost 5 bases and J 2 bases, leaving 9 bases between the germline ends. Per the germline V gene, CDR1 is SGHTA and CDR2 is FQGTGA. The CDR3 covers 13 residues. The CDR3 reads CASSRTVNTEAFF. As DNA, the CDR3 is TGTGCCAGCAGCCGAACGGTTAACACTGAAGCTTTCTTT.

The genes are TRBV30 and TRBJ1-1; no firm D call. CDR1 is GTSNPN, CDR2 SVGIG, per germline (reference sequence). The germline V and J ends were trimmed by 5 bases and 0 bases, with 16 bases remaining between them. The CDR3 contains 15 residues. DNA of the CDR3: TGTGCCTGGTATCACCAATGGACGGTGAACACTGAAGCTTTCTTT. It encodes CAWYHQWTVNTEAFF.

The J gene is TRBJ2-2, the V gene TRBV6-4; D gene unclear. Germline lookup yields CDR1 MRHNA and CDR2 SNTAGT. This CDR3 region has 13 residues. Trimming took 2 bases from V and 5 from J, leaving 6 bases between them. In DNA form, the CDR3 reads TGTGCCAGCAGTGACACGGAAACCGGGGAGCTGTTTTTT. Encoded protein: CASSDTETGELFF.

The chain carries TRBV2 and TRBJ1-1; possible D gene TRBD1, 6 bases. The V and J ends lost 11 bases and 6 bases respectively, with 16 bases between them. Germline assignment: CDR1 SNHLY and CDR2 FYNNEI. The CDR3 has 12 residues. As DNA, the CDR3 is TGTGCCCTCCGGGGGCCGAGGTCTGAAGCTTTCTTT. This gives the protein CALRGPRSEAFF.

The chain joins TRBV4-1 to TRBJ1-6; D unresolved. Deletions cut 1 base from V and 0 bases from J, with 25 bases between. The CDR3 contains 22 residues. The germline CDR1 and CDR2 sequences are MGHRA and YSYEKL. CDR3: CASSQAPLGRDHELSYNSPLHF. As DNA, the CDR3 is TGCGCCAGCAGCCAAGCCCCCCTCGGACGCGACCACGAACTCTCCTATAATTCACCCCTCCACTTT.

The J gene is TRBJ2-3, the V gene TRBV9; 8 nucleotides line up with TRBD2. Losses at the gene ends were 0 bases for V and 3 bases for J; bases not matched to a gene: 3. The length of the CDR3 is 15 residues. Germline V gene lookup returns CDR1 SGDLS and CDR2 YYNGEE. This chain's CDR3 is CASSVALAVTDTQYF. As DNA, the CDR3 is TGTGCCAGCAGCGTAGCACTAGCGGTGACAGATACGCAGTATTTT.